This T cell receptor beta chain appears in the sequencing data of a study of T cell responses to AZD1222 COVID-19 vaccine. TCRdb's copy holds only in-frame clones and misses some; the assay was immunoSEQ multiplex PCR. The sample consists of around 87,000 clones, 80% to 90% of them appearing once. This clone was counted once. The CDR3 runs 17 residues. Germline V CDR1 and CDR2: MNHEY, SVGEGT. V was clipped by 2 bases and J by 0 bases, with 14 bases between them. This sample comprised peripheral blood, obtained 28 days after the second AZD1222 dose. The V gene is TRBV6-2 or TRBV6-3, the J gene TRBJ2-1; possible D gene TRBD1, 6 bases. The receptor was isolated from an adult who received the AZD1222 COVID-19 vaccine. The DNA of the CDR3 is TGTGCCAGCAGTTACCCCAGGGGTCTAGGCTCCTACAATGAGCAGTTCTTC. It specifies CASSYPRGLGSYNEQFF.